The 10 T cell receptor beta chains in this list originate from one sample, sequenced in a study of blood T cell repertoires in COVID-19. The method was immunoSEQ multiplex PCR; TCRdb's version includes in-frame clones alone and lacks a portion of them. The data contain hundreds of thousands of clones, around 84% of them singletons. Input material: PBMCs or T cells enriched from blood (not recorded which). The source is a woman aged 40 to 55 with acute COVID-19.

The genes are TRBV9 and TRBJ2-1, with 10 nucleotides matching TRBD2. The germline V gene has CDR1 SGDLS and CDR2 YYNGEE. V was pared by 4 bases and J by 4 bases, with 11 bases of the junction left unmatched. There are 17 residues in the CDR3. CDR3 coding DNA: TGTGCCAGCAGCCCCTTCGGGGGACTAGCGTTTTACAATGAGCAGTTCTTC. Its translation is CASSPFGGLAFYNEQFF.

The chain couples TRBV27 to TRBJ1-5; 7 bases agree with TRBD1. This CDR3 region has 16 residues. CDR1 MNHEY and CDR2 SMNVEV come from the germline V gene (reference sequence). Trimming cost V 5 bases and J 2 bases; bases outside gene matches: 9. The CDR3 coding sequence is TGTGCCAGCAGTGGAACAGGGGCTTGGGGCAATCAGCCCCAGCATTTT. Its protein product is CASSGTGAWGNQPQHF.

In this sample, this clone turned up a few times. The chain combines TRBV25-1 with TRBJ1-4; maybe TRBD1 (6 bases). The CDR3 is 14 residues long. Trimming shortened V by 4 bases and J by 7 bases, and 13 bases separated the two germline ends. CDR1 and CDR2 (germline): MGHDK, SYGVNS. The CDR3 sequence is CASSGGQGLEKLFF. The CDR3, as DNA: TGTGCCAGCAGTGGGGGGCAAGGGCTTGAAAAACTGTTTTTT.

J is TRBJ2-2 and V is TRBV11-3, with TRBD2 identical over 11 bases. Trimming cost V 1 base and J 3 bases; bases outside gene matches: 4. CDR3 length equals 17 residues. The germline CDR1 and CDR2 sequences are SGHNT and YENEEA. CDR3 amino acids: CASSLGLAGSYTGELFF. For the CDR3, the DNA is TGTGCCAGCAGCTTAGGACTAGCGGGATCTTACACCGGGGAGCTGTTTTTT.

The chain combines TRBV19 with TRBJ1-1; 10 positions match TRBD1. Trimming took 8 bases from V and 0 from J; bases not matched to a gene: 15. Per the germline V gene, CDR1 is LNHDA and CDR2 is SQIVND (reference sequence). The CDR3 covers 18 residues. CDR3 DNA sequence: TGTGCCAGTTCTTTCGCTGGGACAGGGGTTACCATGAACACTGAAGCTTTCTTT. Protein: CASSFAGTGVTMNTEAFF.

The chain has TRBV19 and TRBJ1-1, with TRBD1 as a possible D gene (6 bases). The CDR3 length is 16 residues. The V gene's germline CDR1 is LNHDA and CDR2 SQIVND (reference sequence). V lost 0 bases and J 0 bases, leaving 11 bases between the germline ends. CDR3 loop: CASSIDRGQMNTEAFF. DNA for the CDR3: TGTGCCAGTAGTATAGATCGTGGACAGATGAACACTGAAGCTTTCTTT.

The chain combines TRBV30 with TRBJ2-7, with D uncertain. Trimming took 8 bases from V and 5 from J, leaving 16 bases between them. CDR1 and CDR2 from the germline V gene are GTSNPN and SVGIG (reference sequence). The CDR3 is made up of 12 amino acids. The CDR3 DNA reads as TGTGCCGGTGGGCGACCCCCTGACGAGCAGTACTTC. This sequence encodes CAGGRPPDEQYF.

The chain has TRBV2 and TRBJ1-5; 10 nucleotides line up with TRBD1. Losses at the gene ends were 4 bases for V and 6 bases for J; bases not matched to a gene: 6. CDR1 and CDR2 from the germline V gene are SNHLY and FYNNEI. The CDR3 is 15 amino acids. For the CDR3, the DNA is TGTGCCAGCAGTGCTTGGGACAGGGGAGGTCAGCCCCAGCATTTT. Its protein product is CASSAWDRGGQPQHF.

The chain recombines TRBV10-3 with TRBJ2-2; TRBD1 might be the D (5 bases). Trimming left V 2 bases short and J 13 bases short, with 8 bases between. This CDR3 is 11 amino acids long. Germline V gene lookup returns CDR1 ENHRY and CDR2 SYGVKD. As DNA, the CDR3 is TGTGCCATCAGTGAGGGGGCATCGCTGTTTTTT. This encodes CAISEGASLFF.

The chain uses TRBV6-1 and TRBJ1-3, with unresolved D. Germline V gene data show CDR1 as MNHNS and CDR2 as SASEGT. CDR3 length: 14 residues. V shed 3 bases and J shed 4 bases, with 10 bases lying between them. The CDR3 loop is CASSDLARGNTIYF. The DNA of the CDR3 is TGTGCCAGCAGTGACCTAGCCCGGGGAAACACCATATATTTT.